A selection of T cell receptor beta chains follows, all from one sample in a study of cytomegalovirus exposure and HLA in healthy donors. TCRdb's table, derived via immunoSEQ multiplex PCR, lists solely in-frame clones and lacks some. The sample lists about 130,000 clones, less than 85% occurring once. Specimen: PBMCs. The origin of the receptors is a female donor in good health and CMV-seronegative. The CDR3 runs from the conserved cysteine through the conserved F or W. Fields, in order: D gene, J gene, V gene, clone size, CDR3 protein, CDR3 DNA. A D gene is named only where the DNA matches it firmly. Clone size is not always given. Where it is, it says once, few, many or a class for expanded clones.

-	TRBJ1-3	TRBV19	-	CASSRVTPKGNTIYF	TGTGCCAGTAGTAGAGTGACACCCAAAGGAAACACCATATATTTT
-	TRBJ1-2	TRBV5-1	-	CASSSTVLRVGYTF	TGCGCCAGCAGCTCGACAGTACTCCGGGTCGGCTACACCTTC
TRBD1	TRBJ1-1	TRBV5-1	-	CASSLTGQGARTEAFF	TGCGCCAGCAGCTTAACGGGACAGGGGGCGCGGACTGAAGCTTTCTTT
-	TRBJ2-7	TRBV5-1	few	CASSLDVGAHEQYF	TGCGCCAGCAGCTTGGACGTAGGAGCCCACGAGCAGTACTTC
TRBD1	TRBJ2-1	TRBV5-4	-	CASSGGQPSSYNEQFF	TGTGCCAGCAGCGGGGGACAGCCTAGCTCCTACAATGAGCAGTTCTTC
TRBD1	TRBJ1-1	TRBV6-5	-	CASSQDRGTEAFF	TGTGCCAGCAGTCAAGACAGGGGCACTGAAGCTTTCTTT
-	TRBJ2-2	TRBV28	-	CASSDAGTPNTGELFF	TGTGCCAGCAGTGATGCCGGGACACCCAACACCGGGGAGCTGTTTTTT
-	TRBJ2-3	TRBV11-2	-	CASSFRGGAYTDTQYF	TGTGCCAGCAGCTTTAGAGGGGGGGCTTACACAGATACGCAGTATTTT
-	TRBJ2-2	TRBV7-3	-	CASSPYRDTGELFF	TGTGCCAGCAGCCCCTACAGGGACACCGGGGAGCTGTTTTTT
-	TRBJ2-5	TRBV5-8	-	CASSLEQGLWETQYF	TGTGCCAGCAGCTTGGAGCAGGGGTTGTGGGAGACCCAGTACTTC
TRBD2	TRBJ2-7	TRBV28	-	CASRTSGVSSYEQYF	TGTGCCAGCCGGACTAGCGGGGTCTCGTCCTACGAGCAGTACTTC
TRBD1	TRBJ2-7	TRBV19	-	CASSPSWGTGGSYEQYF	TGTGCCAGTAGCCCATCGTGGGGGACAGGGGGTTCCTACGAGCAGTACTTC
TRBD1	TRBJ2-7	TRBV9	once	CASGTGGHEQYF	TGTGCCAGTGGGACAGGGGGCCACGAGCAGTACTTC
-	TRBJ2-7	TRBV18	once	CASSPPAGAGEQYF	TGTGCCAGCTCGCCACCGGCGGGGGCGGGGGAGCAGTACTTC
-	TRBJ1-1	TRBV6-5	-	CASSYGTNTEAFF	TGTGCCAGCAGTTACGGGACTAACACTGAAGCTTTCTTT
-	TRBJ2-7	TRBV21-1	-	CASSKYGSSISYEQYF	TGTGCCAGCAGCAAATATGGCTCGTCGATCTCCTACGAGCAGTACTTC
TRBD1	TRBJ1-2	TRBV2	-	CASSGSLLTGGFGYTF	TGTGCCAGCAGTGGGTCACTACTTACAGGGGGCTTTGGCTACACCTTC
TRBD2	TRBJ2-5	TRBV9	-	CASSGPGLAGKRQETQYF	TGTGCCAGCAGCGGCCCGGGACTAGCGGGAAAGCGCCAAGAGACCCAGTACTTC
TRBD1	TRBJ1-5	TRBV7-9	-	CSSSLGTGDLLMHQPQHF	TGTTCCAGCAGCCTGGGGACAGGGGACTTACTAATGCATCAGCCCCAGCATTTT
TRBD2	TRBJ2-1	TRBV10-1	-	CASSGLAGGPGEQFF	TGCGCCAGCAGTGGACTAGCGGGAGGGCCAGGTGAGCAGTTCTTC
-	TRBJ1-1	TRBV11-2	once	CASSLVANTEAFF	TGTGCCAGCAGCTTAGTAGCGAACACTGAAGCTTTCTTT
-	TRBJ1-1	TRBV7-3	-	CASSYDKVTEAFF	TGTGCCAGCAGCTATGACAAGGTCACTGAAGCTTTCTTT
TRBD2	TRBJ2-3	TRBV5-1	few	CASSGGDIDTQYF	TGCGCCAGCAGCGGGGGGGATATCGATACGCAGTATTTT
TRBD1	TRBJ1-5	TRBV9	-	CASSLGQGNNQPQHF	TGTGCCAGCAGCTTGGGACAGGGAAACAATCAGCCCCAGCATTTT
TRBD2	TRBJ2-7	TRBV9	-	CASSVPVGESGRAFPYEQYF	TGTGCCAGCAGCGTCCCTGTGGGGGAGAGCGGGAGGGCCTTCCCCTACGAGCAGTACTTC
-	TRBJ2-3	TRBV6-1	-	CASTPFDYYTDTQYF	TGTGCCAGCACGCCTTTCGACTATTACACAGATACGCAGTATTTT
-	TRBJ2-1	TRBV12-5	-	CASGRWEGGYNEQFF	TGTGCTAGTGGCCGCTGGGAGGGGGGCTACAATGAGCAGTTCTTC
-	TRBJ1-2	TRBV28	once	CASSLLGGNYGYTF	TGTGCCAGCAGTTTATTGGGAGGTAACTATGGCTACACCTTC
-	TRBJ2-7	TRBV27	-	CASSWGGESYEQYF	TGTGCCAGCAGTTGGGGCGGGGAATCCTACGAGCAGTACTTC
TRBD2	TRBJ2-1	TRBV30	few	CAGRTSSYNEQFF	TGTGCCGGGCGGACTAGCAGTTACAATGAGCAGTTCTTC
-	TRBJ2-7	TRBV9	-	CASSRGRNSYEQYF	TGTGCCAGCAGTCGGGGGAGGAACTCCTACGAGCAGTACTTC
TRBD1	TRBJ2-7	TRBV25-1	-	CASSGQGAFFYEQYF	TGTGCCAGCAGCGGACAGGGGGCCTTCTTCTACGAGCAGTACTTC
TRBD1	TRBJ1-2	TRBV27	-	CASSPPSGGLDYGYTF	TGTGCCAGCAGTCCACCTTCAGGGGGCCTAGACTATGGCTACACCTTC
TRBD1	TRBJ2-3	TRBV9	-	CASSVTGGLSTDTQYF	TGTGCCAGCAGCGTTACAGGGGGCCTTAGCACAGATACGCAGTATTTT
TRBD1	TRBJ2-3	TRBV6-1	few	CASMDRASTDTQYF	TGTGCCAGCATGGACAGGGCTAGCACAGATACGCAGTATTTT
TRBD2	TRBJ2-3	TRBV19	-	CASSMGTSGASTDTQYF	TGTGCCAGTAGTATGGGGACTAGCGGGGCTAGCACAGATACGCAGTATTTT
TRBD1	TRBJ1-6	TRBV4-1	-	CASTLTGEGNNSPLHF	TGCGCCAGCACATTAACAGGGGAAGGAAATAATTCACCCCTCCACTTT
-	TRBJ1-1	TRBV19	-	CASSITENTEAFF	TGTGCCAGTAGTATTACAGAGAACACTGAAGCTTTCTTT
-	TRBJ1-2	TRBV21-1	-	CAFQTGEGIMGVNYGYTF	TGTGCCTTCCAGACAGGAGAGGGAATTATGGGGGTAAACTATGGCTACACCTTC
TRBD1	TRBJ1-1	TRBV6-5	-	CASSKQDRAAEAFF	TGTGCCAGCAGTAAACAAGACAGGGCCGCTGAAGCTTTCTTT
TRBD1	TRBJ2-7	TRBV10-3	-	CAISQGQGNGLVEQYF	TGTGCCATCAGCCAAGGACAGGGGAACGGTCTGGTCGAGCAGTACTTC
-	TRBJ2-2	TRBV29-1	-	CSVESGTGELFF	TGCAGCGTTGAATCGGGCACCGGGGAGCTGTTTTTT
-	TRBJ2-3	TRBV7-2	-	CASSLLAGTDTQYF	TGTGCCAGCAGCCTCTTAGCGGGCACAGATACGCAGTATTTT
-	TRBJ1-5	TRBV7-3	-	CASSLNLGRARSNQPQHF	TGTGCCAGCAGCTTAAATTTAGGGAGGGCGCGGAGCAATCAGCCCCAGCATTTT
TRBD2	TRBJ2-1	TRBV28	-	CASNQAGGQGNEQFF	TGTGCCAGCAACCAAGCGGGAGGGCAGGGCAATGAGCAGTTCTTC
TRBD1	TRBJ2-5	TRBV27	once	CASSLRDRVSETQYF	TGTGCCAGCAGTTTACGCGACAGGGTTTCGGAGACCCAGTACTTC
-	TRBJ1-5	TRBV18	-	CASSPGSGHLSPQHF	TGTGCCAGCTCACCCGGTTCGGGACACCTATCCCCCCAGCATTTT
-	TRBJ1-1	TRBV29-1	-	CSVDLGNTEAFF	TGCAGCGTGGATCTAGGAAACACTGAAGCTTTCTTT
TRBD2	TRBJ2-7	TRBV28	-	CASSLWSGGYEQYF	TGTGCCAGCAGTTTATGGTCGGGGGGCTACGAGCAGTACTTC
TRBD1	TRBJ2-5	TRBV10-3	-	CAISRTGGESETQYF	TGTGCCATCAGTCGGACAGGGGGCGAGTCGGAGACCCAGTACTTC